Below, 7 T cell receptor beta chains from the same sample are listed, as sequenced in a study of cytotoxic CD8 clonotypes in ibrutinib-treated CLL. TCRdb's copy holds only in-frame clones and misses some; the assay was immunoSEQ multiplex PCR. This table holds 97,000 or so clones, roughly 80% found once. The sequencing here drew on PBMCs, taken after 12 months of ibrutinib treatment. The receptors were sampled from a human donor with chronic lymphocytic leukemia.

This clone was found a few times. CDR3 region: CASSEDRAGYGYTF. The DNA of the CDR3 is TGTGCCAGCAGTGAAGACAGGGCAGGCTATGGCTACACCTTC. This sequence joins TRBV6-1 and TRBJ1-2, with D perhaps matching TRBD1 (6 bases). The CDR3 runs 14 residues. V lost 1 base, J lost 4 bases, and 10 bases lay in between. Germline V lookup: CDR1 MNHNS, CDR2 SASEGT.

The table lists this clone with a count of one. The genes are TRBV9 and TRBJ2-3; 11 bases fit TRBD2. V trimming: 0 bases; J trimming: 4 bases; junction bases outside the gene matches: 4. The CDR3 totals 16 residues. The germline CDR1 and CDR2 sequences are SGDLS and YYNGEE. CDR3 nucleotide sequence: TGTGCCAGCAGCGTAGGAAATAGCGGGGGGGCAGATACGCAGTATTTT. Its protein is CASSVGNSGGADTQYF.

The chain has TRBV29-1 and TRBJ1-2; perhaps TRBD1 as D (6 bases). This CDR3 is built from 13 residues. The V end lost 7 bases, the J end lost 3 bases, and 15 bases lay between the germline ends. Germline CDR1 is SQVTM and CDR2 is ANQGSEA. Here the CDR3 DNA reads TGCAGCGGCTCACAGGGCCTGGACTATGGCTACACCTTC. Protein sequence: CSGSQGLDYGYTF.

V and J are TRBV7-3 and TRBJ2-1; D not resolved. The CDR3 length is 15 residues. Germline V lookup: CDR1 SGHTA, CDR2 FQGTGA. V lost 2 bases, J lost 0 bases, and 8 bases lay in between. The CDR3 loop reads CASSLLRSSYNEQFF. As DNA, the CDR3 is TGTGCCAGCAGCTTACTTAGGAGCTCCTACAATGAGCAGTTCTTC.

The rearrangement uses TRBV19 and TRBJ1-2, with D perhaps matching TRBD1 (5 bases). This CDR3 is built from 13 residues. V was clipped by 6 bases and J by 4 bases, with 12 bases between them. Germline V gives CDR1 LNHDA, CDR2 SQIVND (reference sequence). The CDR3 DNA reads as TGTGCCAGTAGAGAGCCGGGACCCTATGGCTACACCTTC. Its protein is CASREPGPYGYTF.

As for this clone: The sample contains more than one DNA sequence encoding this CDR3. This chain uses TRBV4-2 with TRBJ2-7; D remains unclear. In germline, CDR1 is LGHNA, CDR2 YNFKEQ. V was pared by 0 bases and J by 0 bases, with 12 bases between. The CDR3 runs to 16 residues. In DNA form, the CDR3 reads TGTGCCAGCAGCCAAGATCTGACGGACGGCTCCTACGAGCAGTACTTC. As protein: CASSQDLTDGSYEQYF.

CDR3 sequence: CASGSIGGLYEQYF. The CDR3 DNA reads as TGTGCCAGCGGATCCATCGGGGGACTTTACGAGCAGTACTTC. The rearrangement links TRBV6-5 to TRBJ2-7, with D perhaps matching TRBD2 (6 bases). Germline V gives CDR1 MNHEY, CDR2 SVGAGI. The CDR3 covers 14 residues. V gave up 8 bases and J gave up 4 bases, with 18 bases separating them.